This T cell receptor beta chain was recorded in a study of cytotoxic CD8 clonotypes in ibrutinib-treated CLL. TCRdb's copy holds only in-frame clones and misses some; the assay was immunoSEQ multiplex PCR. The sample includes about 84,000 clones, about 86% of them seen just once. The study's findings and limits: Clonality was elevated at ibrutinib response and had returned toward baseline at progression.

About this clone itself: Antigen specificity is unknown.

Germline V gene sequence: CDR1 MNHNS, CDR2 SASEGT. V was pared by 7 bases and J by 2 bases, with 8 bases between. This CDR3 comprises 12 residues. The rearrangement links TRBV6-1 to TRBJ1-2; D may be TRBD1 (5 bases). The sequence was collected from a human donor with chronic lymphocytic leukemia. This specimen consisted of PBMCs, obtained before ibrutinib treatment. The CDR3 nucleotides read TGTGCCAGCAAATCAGGGAACTATGGCTACACCTTC. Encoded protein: CASKSGNYGYTF.